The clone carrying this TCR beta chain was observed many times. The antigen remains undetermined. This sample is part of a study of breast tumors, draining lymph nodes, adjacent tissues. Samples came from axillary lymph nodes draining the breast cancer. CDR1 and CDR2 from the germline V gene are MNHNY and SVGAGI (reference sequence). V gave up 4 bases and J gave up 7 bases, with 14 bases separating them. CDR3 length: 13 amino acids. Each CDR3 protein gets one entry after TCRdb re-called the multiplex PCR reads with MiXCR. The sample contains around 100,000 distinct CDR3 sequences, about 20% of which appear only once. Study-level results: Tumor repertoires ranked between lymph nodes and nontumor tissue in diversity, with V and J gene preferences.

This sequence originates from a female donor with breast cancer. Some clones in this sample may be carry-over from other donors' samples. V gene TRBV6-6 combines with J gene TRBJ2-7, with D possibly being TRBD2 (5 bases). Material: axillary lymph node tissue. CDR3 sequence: CASSLPPGVEQYF. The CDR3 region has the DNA TGTGCCAGCAGTTTGCCGCCCGGGGTAGAGCAGTACTTC.